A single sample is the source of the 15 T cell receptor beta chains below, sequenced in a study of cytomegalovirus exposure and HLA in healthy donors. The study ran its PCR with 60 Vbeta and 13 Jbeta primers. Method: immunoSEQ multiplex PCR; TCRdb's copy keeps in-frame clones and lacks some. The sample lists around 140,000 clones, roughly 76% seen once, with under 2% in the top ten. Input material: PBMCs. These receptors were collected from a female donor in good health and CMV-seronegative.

The CDR3 DNA follows: TGTGCCAGCAGCATACGTTTTTTAGCGGGAGGTGGCAATGAGCAGTTCTTC. Amino acid sequence: CASSIRFLAGGGNEQFF. The chain links TRBV5-6 to TRBJ2-1; 10 nucleotides agree with TRBD2. From germline, CDR1 is SGHDT and CDR2 YYEEEE. V lost 4 bases and J lost 6; bases outside the gene matches: 13. CDR3 length equals 17 residues.

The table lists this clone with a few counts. Written as DNA, the CDR3 is TGTGCCATCAGTGGGGGGGGGAACACTGAAGCTTTCTTT. This gives the protein CAISGGGNTEAFF. The chain uses TRBV10-3 and TRBJ1-1; D may be TRBD1 (5 bases). Germline V CDR1 and CDR2: ENHRY, SYGVKD. V lost 4 bases and J 1 base, leaving 7 bases between the germline ends. CDR3 length: 13 amino acids.

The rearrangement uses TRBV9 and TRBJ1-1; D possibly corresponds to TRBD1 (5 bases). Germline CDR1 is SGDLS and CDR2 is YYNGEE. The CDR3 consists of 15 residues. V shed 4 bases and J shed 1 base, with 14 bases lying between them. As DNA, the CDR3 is TGTGCCAGCAGCCCCCGGGGGGGTTCGAACACTGAAGCTTTCTTT. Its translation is CASSPRGGSNTEAFF. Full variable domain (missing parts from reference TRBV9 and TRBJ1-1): DSGVTQTPKHLITATGQRVTLRCSPRSGDLSVYWYQQSLDQGLQFLIQYYNGEERAKGNILERFSAQQFPDLHSELNLSSLELGDSALYFCASSPRGGSNTEAFFGQGTRLTVV.

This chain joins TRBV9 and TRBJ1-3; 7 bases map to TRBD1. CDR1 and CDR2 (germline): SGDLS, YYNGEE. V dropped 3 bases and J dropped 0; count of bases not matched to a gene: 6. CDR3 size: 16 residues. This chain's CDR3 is CASSAGWDSSGNTIYF. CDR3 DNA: TGTGCCAGCAGCGCGGGATGGGACAGCTCTGGAAACACCATATATTTT. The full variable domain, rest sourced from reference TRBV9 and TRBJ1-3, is DSGVTQTPKHLITATGQRVTLRCSPRSGDLSVYWYQQSLDQGLQFLIQYYNGEERAKGNILERFSAQQFPDLHSELNLSSLELGDSALYFCASSAGWDSSGNTIYFGEGSWLTVV.

The chain's CDR3 is CAISLQESSGNTIYF. The CDR3 nucleotides are TGTGCCATCAGCCTACAGGAGAGCTCTGGAAACACCATATATTTT. The chain recombines TRBV10-3 with TRBJ1-3, with D perhaps matching TRBD1 (5 bases). Trimming left V 6 bases short and J 0 bases short, with 12 bases between. The germline CDR1 and CDR2 sequences are ENHRY and SYGVKD. The CDR3 covers 15 residues.

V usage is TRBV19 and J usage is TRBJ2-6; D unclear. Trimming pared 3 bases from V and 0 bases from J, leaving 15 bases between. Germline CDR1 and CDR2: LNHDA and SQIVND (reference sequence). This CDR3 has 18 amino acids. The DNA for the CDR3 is TGTGCCAGTAGTATTCAGATGGGCGTAGGCTCTGGGGCCAACGTCCTGACTTTC. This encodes CASSIQMGVGSGANVLTF.

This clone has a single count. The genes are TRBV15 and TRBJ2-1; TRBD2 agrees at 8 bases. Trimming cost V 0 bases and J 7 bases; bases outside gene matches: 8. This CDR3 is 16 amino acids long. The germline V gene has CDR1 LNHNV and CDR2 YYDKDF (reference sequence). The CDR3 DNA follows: TGTGCCACCAGCAGAGATATGGCGGGAGGCCCGAATGAGCAGTTCTTC. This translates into CATSRDMAGGPNEQFF.

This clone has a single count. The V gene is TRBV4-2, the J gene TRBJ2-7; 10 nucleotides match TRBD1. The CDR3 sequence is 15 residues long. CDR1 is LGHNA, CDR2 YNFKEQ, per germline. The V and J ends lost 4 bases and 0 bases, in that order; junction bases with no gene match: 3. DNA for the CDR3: TGTGCCAGCAGCCGCGGACAGGGGGGCTCCTACGAGCAGTACTTC. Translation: CASSRGQGGSYEQYF.

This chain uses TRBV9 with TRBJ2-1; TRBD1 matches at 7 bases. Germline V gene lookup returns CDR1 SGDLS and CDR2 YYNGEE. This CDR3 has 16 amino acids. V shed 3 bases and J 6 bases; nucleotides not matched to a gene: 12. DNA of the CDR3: TGTGCCAGCAGCGGACTTGGGGTGGCAGGGGGCAATGAGCAGTTCTTC. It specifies CASSGLGVAGGNEQFF.

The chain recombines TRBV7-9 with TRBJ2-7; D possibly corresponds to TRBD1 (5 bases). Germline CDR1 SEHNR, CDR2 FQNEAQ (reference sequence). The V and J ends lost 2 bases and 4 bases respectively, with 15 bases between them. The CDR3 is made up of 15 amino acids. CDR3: CASSLFGQGTYEQYF. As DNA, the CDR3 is TGTGCCAGCAGCTTATTCGGGCAGGGAACGTACGAGCAGTACTTC.

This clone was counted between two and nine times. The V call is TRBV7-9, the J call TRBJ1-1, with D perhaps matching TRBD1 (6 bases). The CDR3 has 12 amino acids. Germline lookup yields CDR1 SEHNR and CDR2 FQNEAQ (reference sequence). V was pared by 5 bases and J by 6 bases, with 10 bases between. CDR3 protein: CASSQPGAEAFF. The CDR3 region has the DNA TGTGCCAGCAGCCAACCAGGGGCTGAAGCTTTCTTT.

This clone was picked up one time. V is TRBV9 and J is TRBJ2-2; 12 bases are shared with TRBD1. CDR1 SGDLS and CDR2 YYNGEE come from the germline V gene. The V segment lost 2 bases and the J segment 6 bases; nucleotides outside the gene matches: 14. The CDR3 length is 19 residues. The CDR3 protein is CASSVQTGTGGLKPGELFF. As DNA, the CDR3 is TGTGCCAGCAGCGTCCAGACCGGGACAGGGGGCTTGAAGCCCGGGGAGCTGTTTTTT.

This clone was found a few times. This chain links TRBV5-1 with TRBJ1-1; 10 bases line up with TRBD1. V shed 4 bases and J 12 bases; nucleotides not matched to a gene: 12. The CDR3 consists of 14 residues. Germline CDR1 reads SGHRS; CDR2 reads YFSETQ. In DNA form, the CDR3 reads TGCGCCAGCAGCCCGGGACAGGGGACGGCGGGTACTTTCTTT. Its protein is CASSPGQGTAGTFF.

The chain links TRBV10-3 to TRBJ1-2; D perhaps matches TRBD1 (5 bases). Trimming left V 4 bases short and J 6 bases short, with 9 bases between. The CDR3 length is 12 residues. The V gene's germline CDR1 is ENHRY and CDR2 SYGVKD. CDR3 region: CAISAGIHGYTF. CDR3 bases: TGTGCCATCAGTGCAGGGATCCATGGCTACACCTTC.

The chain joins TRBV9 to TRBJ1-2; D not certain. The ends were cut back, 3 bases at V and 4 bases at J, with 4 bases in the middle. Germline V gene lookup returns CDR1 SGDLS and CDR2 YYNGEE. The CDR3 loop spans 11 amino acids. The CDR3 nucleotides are TGTGCCAGCAGCGACAGCTATGGCTACACCTTC. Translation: CASSDSYGYTF.